A selection of T cell receptor beta chains follows, all from one sample in a study of Graves' ophthalmopathy and Graves' hyperthyroidism. In TCRdb, the multiplex PCR reads were re-called with MiXCR into one record per CDR3 protein. The sample has about 370,000 distinct CDR3 sequences; approximately 20% are singletons. The sequenced sample was peripheral blood. The receptors were sampled from a woman younger than 35 with Graves' ophthalmopathy. Both conserved end residues are part of each CDR3. A D gene is named only where the DNA matches it firmly. Where a row states a size, it is once, few, many or the class of an expanded clone; other rows omit it.

j_gene,d_gene,len,abundance,v_gene,CDR3nt,CDR3aa
TRBJ2-4,TRBD1,17,many,TRBV6-5,TGTGCCAGCAGTTACTCCGGGACAGGGGACCCCAAAAACATTCAGTACTTC,CASSYSGTGDPKNIQYF
TRBJ1-1,TRBD1,12,.,TRBV28,TGTGCCAGCAGCCGGGGGACAGGGGGTGCTTTCTTT,CASSRGTGGAFF
TRBJ1-6,.,13,many,TRBV4-1,TGCGCCAGCAGCCATCCCTCCTGGGGTCCCCTCCACTTT,CASSHPSWGPLHF
TRBJ2-5,.,15,many,TRBV6-2/TRBV6-3,TGTGCCAGCAGTACACGGGCAGCTGGGCAGGAGACCCAGTACTTC,CASSTRAAGQETQYF
TRBJ2-7,TRBD2,14,many,TRBV4-2,TGTGCCAGCAGCCAAGGTTCAGGGAGGGGCGAGCAGTACTTC,CASSQGSGRGEQYF
TRBJ2-5,.,14,many,TRBV9,TGTGCCAGCAGCGTAGGAGGAGTTCAAGAGACCCAGTACTTC,CASSVGGVQETQYF
TRBJ2-7,TRBD1,13,many,TRBV6-2/TRBV6-3,TGTGCCAGCAGTTACTCGCCTGGACAGGGTAAAAGATTC,CASSYSPGQGKRF
TRBJ2-5,.,14,.,TRBV19,TGTGCCAGTAGTATGGGCGGAGACCAAGAGACCCAGTACTTC,CASSMGGDQETQYF
TRBJ1-2,.,12,many,TRBV7-2,TGTGCCAGCAGCTTTGGGGACTATGGCTACACCTTC,CASSFGDYGYTF
TRBJ2-2,.,15,few,TRBV7-8,TGTGCCAGCAGCTTAGAGCCGGGCGACACCGGGGAGCTGTTTTTT,CASSLEPGDTGELFF
TRBJ2-7,.,15,many,TRBV10-1,TGCGCCAGCAGTGAGAGCGACTCCGGAAGGTACCAGCAGTACTTC,CASSESDSGRYQQYF
TRBJ1-5,TRBD1,17,many,TRBV6-5,TGTGCCAGCAGTTTTTCCTCCGGGACAGGGGCGAGTCAGCCCCAGCATTTT,CASSFSSGTGASQPQHF
TRBJ2-2,.,16,many,TRBV9,TGTGCCAGCAGCGTAGGGGCGGGGTCGAACACCGGGGAGCTGTTTTTT,CASSVGAGSNTGELFF
TRBJ1-6,.,12,many,TRBV30,TGTGCCTGGAGTGTCGATCGGTTATCCCTCCACTTT,CAWSVDRLSLHF
TRBJ1-2,.,11,many,TRBV6-5,TGTGCCAGCGCAGGACAAGGAGGCTACACCTTC,CASAGQGGYTF
TRBJ2-2,.,14,many,TRBV20-1,TGCAGTGTTAGTACAGGGCTCCACACCGGGGAGCTGTTTTTT,CSVSTGLHTGELFF
TRBJ1-2,.,15,few,TRBV6-1,TGTGCCAGCAGTGTAACCCGGGACACCTCCCCTGGCTACACCTTC,CASSVTRDTSPGYTF
TRBJ1-3,.,16,many,TRBV4-2,TGTGCCAGCAGCCCCACGTCGGGCTTCTCTGGAAACACCATATATTTT,CASSPTSGFSGNTIYF
TRBJ1-1,.,16,many,TRBV19,TGTGCCAGTAGTATGGGGCGAGCCCGCGTGAACACTGAAGCTTTCTTT,CASSMGRARVNTEAFF